A selection of T cell receptor beta chains follows, all from one sample in a study of PD-1 blockade in classical Hodgkin lymphoma. The method was immunoSEQ multiplex PCR; TCRdb's version includes in-frame clones alone and lacks a portion of them. This sample has approximately 25,000 clones, with about four fifths found just once. The source was peripheral blood mononuclear cells (PBMCs), collected before the second cycle of nivolumab. The receptors were sampled from a human donor with classical Hodgkin lymphoma. Both conserved end residues are part of each CDR3. A D gene is named only where the DNA matches it firmly. The size of a clone is reported for some rows only, either as once, few or many, or as a class for expanded clones.

D: NA
V: TRBV11-2
J: TRBJ1-2
size: few
DNA: TGTGCCAGCAGGGACTCAGGGACGGATAACTATGGCTACACCTTC
CDR3: CASRDSGTDNYGYTF

D: NA
V: TRBV18
J: TRBJ2-2
size: few
DNA: TGTGCCAGCTCACGTGTTGGCACCGGGGAGCTGTTTTTT
CDR3: CASSRVGTGELFF

D: NA
V: TRBV6-1
J: TRBJ1-1
size: NA
DNA: TGTGCCAGCAAAGTCCTGCCGAACACTGAAGCTTTCTTT
CDR3: CASKVLPNTEAFF

D: TRBD1
V: TRBV5-8
J: TRBJ2-2
size: NA
DNA: TGTGCCAGCAGTAGAACAGGGGCCGGGGAGCTGTTTTTT
CDR3: CASSRTGAGELFF

D: NA
V: TRBV27
J: TRBJ1-2
size: NA
DNA: TGTGCCAGCAGTCCCCAGTATGGGAACAGGCGAGGAAATGGCTACACCTTC
CDR3: CASSPQYGNRRGNGYTF

D: NA
V: TRBV25-1
J: TRBJ2-5
size: NA
DNA: TGTGCCAGCAGTGAATATACGGGCCAAGAGACCCAGTACTTC
CDR3: CASSEYTGQETQYF

D: TRBD1
V: TRBV6-6
J: TRBJ1-1
size: NA
DNA: TGTGCCAGCAGTCACCAGGGGGGTGAAGCTTTCTTT
CDR3: CASSHQGGEAFF

D: NA
V: TRBV6-5
J: TRBJ1-5
size: few
DNA: TGTGCCAGCAGTCGTCAAAGGAGCAATCAGCCCCAGCATTTT
CDR3: CASSRQRSNQPQHF

D: TRBD2
V: TRBV5-5
J: TRBJ2-5
size: NA
DNA: TGTGCCAGCAGCTTGCGTTTGACTAGCGGGGGAGAGACCCAGTACTTC
CDR3: CASSLRLTSGGETQYF

D: NA
V: TRBV30
J: TRBJ2-5
size: NA
DNA: TGTGCCTGGAGTCTCGGGCCGGCCGAAGAGACCCAGTACTTC
CDR3: CAWSLGPAEETQYF

D: TRBD1
V: TRBV2
J: TRBJ1-2
size: NA
DNA: TGTGCCAGCACCCAGACAGGGGTGAACTATGGCTACACCTTC
CDR3: CASTQTGVNYGYTF

D: NA
V: TRBV30
J: TRBJ1-5
size: NA
DNA: TGTGCCTGGAGCCAAGGGGGGAATCAGCCCCAGCATTTT
CDR3: CAWSQGGNQPQHF

D: TRBD1
V: TRBV27
J: TRBJ2-1
size: NA
DNA: TGTGCCAGCAGTTTATCCAAAGGGGGCGATGAGCAGTTCTTC
CDR3: CASSLSKGGDEQFF

D: TRBD2
V: TRBV4-2
J: TRBJ2-1
size: NA
DNA: TGTGCCAGCAGCCAGGGACTAGCGGGGCTACTTGGGGAGCAGTTCTTC
CDR3: CASSQGLAGLLGEQFF

D: NA
V: TRBV19
J: TRBJ1-2
size: NA
DNA: TGTGCCAGTAGGACGTTTGTCAGATTTCGTCAGTTAACAGACTATGGCTACACCTTC
CDR3: CASRTFVRFRQLTDYGYTF

D: NA
V: TRBV7-8
J: TRBJ1-5
size: NA
DNA: TGTGCCAGCAGCCAGACAGCCGGGGCCCAGCATTTT
CDR3: CASSQTAGAQHF

D: NA
V: TRBV11-3
J: TRBJ2-1
size: NA
DNA: TGTGCCAGCAGCACGGACTTATACAATGAGCAGTTCTTC
CDR3: CASSTDLYNEQFF

D: TRBD1
V: TRBV28
J: TRBJ2-5
size: NA
DNA: TGTGCCAGCACCCCAGGGGGTCCGGGAGAGACCCAGTACTTC
CDR3: CASTPGGPGETQYF

D: NA
V: TRBV19
J: TRBJ2-7
size: once
DNA: TGTGCCAGTAGTAAGGGGTTCTACGAGCAGTACTTC
CDR3: CASSKGFYEQYF

D: TRBD2
V: TRBV19
J: TRBJ2-2
size: NA
DNA: TGTGCCACAGATAGCGGGACGAACACCGGGGAGCTGTTTTTT
CDR3: CATDSGTNTGELFF

D: NA
V: TRBV6-6
J: TRBJ2-5
size: NA
DNA: TGTGCCAGCAGTTACGGAGGAAAGGGAGAGCGAGAGACCCAGTACTTC
CDR3: CASSYGGKGERETQYF

D: NA
V: TRBV28
J: TRBJ1-3
size: NA
DNA: TGTGCCAGCAGTTTATCTATGTCGGGTGCTGGAAACACCATATATTTT
CDR3: CASSLSMSGAGNTIYF

D: NA
V: TRBV7-2
J: TRBJ2-3
size: NA
DNA: TGTGCCAGCAGCTTATCTCTAGGCACAGATACGCAGTATTTT
CDR3: CASSLSLGTDTQYF

D: NA
V: TRBV6-6
J: TRBJ1-4
size: few
DNA: TGTGCCGCGCAAGTGACAACTAATGAAAAACTGTTTTTT
CDR3: CAAQVTTNEKLFF

D: NA
V: TRBV7-9
J: TRBJ1-2
size: NA
DNA: TGTGCCAGCAGCTTAGGGCAGGGAGCTAACTATGGCTACACCTTC
CDR3: CASSLGQGANYGYTF

D: NA
V: TRBV2
J: TRBJ1-1
size: NA
DNA: TGTGCCAGCAATGAACGGTTATTTGAAGCTTTCTTT
CDR3: CASNERLFEAFF

D: TRBD1
V: TRBV18
J: TRBJ1-6
size: NA
DNA: TGTGCCAGCTCTGGGCGGACAGGCGGATCGAATTCACCCCTCCACTTT
CDR3: CASSGRTGGSNSPLHF

D: NA
V: TRBV11-2
J: TRBJ1-1
size: NA
DNA: TGTGCCAGCAGCTTTAGGTCCCTTCAAGCTTTCTTT
CDR3: CASSFRSLQAFF